The next 24 T cell receptor beta chains were all read from a single sample in a study of blood T cell repertoires in COVID-19. Clones were sequenced by immunoSEQ multiplex PCR, and TCRdb holds only the in-frame ones, with some missing. The sample shows roughly 150,000 clones, 79% of them seen only once. The sample consisted of peripheral blood. Every receptor here comes from a woman aged 60-75 years with COVID-19, enrolled during active disease.

The chain carries TRBV19 and TRBJ1-5, with 9 bases lining up with TRBD1. This CDR3 has 15 amino acids. The germline V gene encodes CDR1 LNHDA and CDR2 SQIVND (reference sequence). The trim removed 7 bases at V and 7 bases at J, leaving 11 bases unmatched. The CDR3 region is CASKTDRGFGQPQHF. The CDR3, as DNA: TGTGCCAGTAAAACAGACAGGGGGTTCGGGCAGCCCCAGCATTTT.

The chain combines TRBV6-2 or TRBV6-3 with TRBJ2-1, with D unresolved. This CDR3 is built from 15 residues. V dropped 1 base and J dropped 5 bases, with 12 bases sitting between them. Germline V gene data show CDR1 as MNHEY and CDR2 as SVGEGT. Written as DNA, the CDR3 is TGTGCCAGCAGTTACTTCAGAAATGGTAACAATGAGCAGTTCTTC. This gives the protein CASSYFRNGNNEQFF.

The V call is TRBV6-5, the J call TRBJ1-2; 7 bases map to TRBD1. CDR3 length: 14 amino acids. J was trimmed by 5 bases and V by 0 bases; bases with no gene match: 3. Germline values: CDR1 MNHEY, CDR2 SVGAGI. The CDR3 region has the DNA TGTGCCAGCAGTTACTCGACAGGGTGGTATGGCTACACCTTC. Its translation is CASSYSTGWYGYTF.

The chain employs TRBV6-4 and TRBJ1-5, with TRBD1 matching 7 bases. This CDR3 is 13 amino acids long. Germline V lookup: CDR1 MRHNA, CDR2 SNTAGT. J was trimmed by 5 bases and V by 6 bases; bases with no gene match: 4. CDR3 in amino acids: CASSGQEDQPQHF. In nucleotides, the CDR3 is TGTGCCAGCAGCGGACAGGAGGATCAGCCCCAGCATTTT.

The gene calls are TRBV9 and TRBJ2-1; 8 nucleotides match TRBD2. V dropped 1 base and J dropped 0; count of bases not matched to a gene: 3. CDR3 length equals 16 residues. Germline V gene sequence: CDR1 SGDLS, CDR2 YYNGEE. The CDR3 reads CASSVLAGSSYNEQFF. DNA of the CDR3: TGTGCCAGCAGCGTACTAGCGGGCAGCTCCTACAATGAGCAGTTCTTC.

The CDR3 sequence: CSVRVAGANVLTF. The DNA of the CDR3 is TGCAGCGTTCGGGTCGCTGGGGCCAACGTCCTGACTTTC. J is TRBJ2-6 and V is TRBV29-1; D gene unclear. The CDR3 runs 13 residues. Between the trimmed V and J ends, which lost 5 bases and 2 bases, there was a span of 7 bases. Germline V gives CDR1 SQVTM, CDR2 ANQGSEA.

A remark on this clone: Compared with germline, one end of the junction differs, possibly owing to a read error. The chain combines TRBV6-6 with TRBJ2-1; tentative D call: TRBD1 (5 bases). The CDR3 is 13 amino acids. Per the germline V gene, CDR1 is MNHNY and CDR2 is SVGAGI (reference sequence). For the CDR3, the DNA is TGTGCCAGCAGTGACAGTAGCTCGTCCAAATTCCTCTTC. This sequence encodes CASSDSSSSKFLF.

As to this clone: Germline and junction disagree at one end, which may indicate a read error. V and J are TRBV7-7 and TRBJ2-5; 14 bases agree with TRBD2. The CDR3 has 17 residues. Germline CDR1 SSHAT, CDR2 FNYEAQ (reference sequence). Written as DNA, the CDR3 is TGTGCTAGCAGCCCCTCGGGACTAGCGGGAGTAGAAGAGACCCAGTACTTC. Translation gives CASSPSGLAGVEETQYF.

This clone turned up a few times. The J gene is TRBJ1-5, the V gene TRBV23-1, with no clear D. TRBV23-1 is recorded as an ORF, its role being uncertain. The CDR3 runs 11 residues. With 4 bases removed from V and 5 bases from J, the gap between germline ends came to 3 bases. CDR3 residues: CASSPDQPQHF. The CDR3 bases are TGCGCCAGCAGTCCCGATCAGCCCCAGCATTTT.

This rearrangement joins TRBV4-3 to TRBJ2-5; TRBD2 might be the D (5 bases). The germline V gene encodes CDR1 LGHNA and CDR2 YSLEER. Trimming pared 0 bases from V and 2 bases from J, leaving 10 bases between. The CDR3 is made up of 15 amino acids. This CDR3 is CASSQDRRVQETQYF. The DNA for the CDR3 is TGCGCCAGCAGCCAAGATCGGCGGGTTCAAGAGACCCAGTACTTC.

This chain joins TRBV10-3 and TRBJ1-1; D might be TRBD1 (6 bases). Germline lookup yields CDR1 ENHRY and CDR2 SYGVKD. The CDR3 extends over 15 amino acids. V shed 5 bases and J shed 1 base, with 14 bases lying between them. The CDR3 spells CAISSDLQGNTEAFF. CDR3 coding DNA: TGTGCCATCAGTTCGGATTTACAGGGGAACACTGAAGCTTTCTTT.

J is TRBJ1-6 and V is TRBV11-2; 7 bases are shared with TRBD1. Germline V CDR1 and CDR2: SGHAT, FQNNGV. V lost 6 bases and J lost 2; bases outside the gene matches: 10. The CDR3 loop spans 17 amino acids. CDR3 loop: CASSREQGIAYNSPLHF. As DNA, the CDR3 is TGTGCCAGCAGTCGAGAACAGGGGATCGCCTATAATTCACCCCTCCACTTT.

The rearrangement uses TRBV2 and TRBJ2-7, with TRBD2 identical over 8 bases. CDR1 is SNHLY, CDR2 FYNNEI, per germline. The CDR3 contains 13 residues. The ends lost 3 bases at V and 8 bases at J; junction bases unmatched: 6. CDR3 coding DNA: TGTGCCAGCAGTGAGGGCGGGGGGCGCAAGCAGTACGTC. This encodes CASSEGGGRKQYV.

The rearrangement uses TRBV4-1 and TRBJ1-6, with 11 nucleotides matching TRBD1. Germline V gives CDR1 MGHRA, CDR2 YSYEKL. V trimming: 5 bases; J trimming: 16 bases; junction bases outside the gene matches: 13. The CDR3 consists of 15 residues. CDR3 sequence (DNA): TGCGCCAGCAGCTCGGCCGGGACAGGGGGACGGGAACTCCACTTT. This sequence encodes CASSSAGTGGRELHF.

The chain employs TRBV9 and TRBJ2-1; 7 bases are shared with TRBD2. Trimming cost V 4 bases and J 10 bases; bases outside gene matches: 14. Germline CDR1 is SGDLS and CDR2 is YYNGEE. The CDR3 extends over 15 amino acids. The CDR3 DNA is TGTGCCAGCAGCCCCGCGGGAGCCCCCATGGGGGAGCAGTTCTTC. Its translation is CASSPAGAPMGEQFF.

This chain uses TRBV4-3 with TRBJ2-3, with TRBD2 matching 9 bases. There are 17 residues in the CDR3. CDR1 is LGHNA, CDR2 YSLEER, per germline. Trimming removed 0 bases from V and 5 bases from J; junction bases left unmatched: 9. Written as DNA, the CDR3 is TGCGCCAGCAGCCAAGATAGCACTAGCGGGTCGAAAGATACGCAGTATTTT. It codes for CASSQDSTSGSKDTQYF.

V usage is TRBV5-1 and J usage is TRBJ1-6, with TRBD1 as a possible D gene (6 bases). Germline values: CDR1 SGHRS, CDR2 YFSETQ. V dropped 0 bases and J dropped 9 bases, with 10 bases sitting between them. CDR3 length: 14 amino acids. The CDR3 loop is CASSLAGTPSPLHF. The CDR3 region has the DNA TGCGCCAGCAGCTTGGCAGGGACACCTTCACCCCTCCACTTT.

The chain is built from TRBV11-2 and TRBJ1-6; D is possibly TRBD1 (5 bases). Germline V CDR1 and CDR2: SGHAT, FQNNGV. The V gene lost 3 bases and the J gene lost 9 bases, with 9 bases spanning the gap. This CDR3 has 13 residues. The CDR3 here is CASSLSRASPLHF. CDR3 in DNA: TGTGCCAGCAGCTTGTCCAGGGCTTCACCCCTCCACTTT.

Only a few counts were recorded for this clone. The V call is TRBV7-9, the J call TRBJ1-2, with D unclear. This CDR3 is 12 amino acids long. Germline V lookup: CDR1 SEHNR, CDR2 FQNEAQ (reference sequence). The ends were cut back, 6 bases at V and 0 bases at J, with 5 bases in the middle. This CDR3 reads CASSYTNYGYTF. The CDR3 DNA reads TGTGCCAGCAGTTATACTAACTATGGCTACACCTTC.

The chain employs TRBV7-2 and TRBJ1-2; 9 bases are shared with TRBD1. The CDR3 has 14 residues. Looked up from germline, CDR1 is SGHTA and CDR2 is FQGNSA. Trimming cost V 3 bases and J 6 bases; bases outside gene matches: 5. Written as DNA, the CDR3 is TGTGCCAGCAGCTTTAGCCGACAGGGGGATGGCTACACCTTC. This codes for CASSFSRQGDGYTF. The whole variable domain, filled in from reference TRBV7-2 and TRBJ1-2, reads GAGVSQSPSNKVTEKGKDVELRCDPISGHTALYWYRQSLGQGLEFLIYFQGNSAPDKSGLPSDRFSAERTGGSVSTLTIQRTQQEDSAVYLCASSFSRQGDGYTFGSGTRLTVV.

The CDR3 coding sequence is TGTGCCAGCAGCTCGGGACAGGGGTTTGGCACAGATACGCAGTATTTT. It translates to CASSSGQGFGTDTQYF. J is TRBJ2-3 and V is TRBV11-3; 10 nucleotides match TRBD1. The junction had 5 bases not matched to a gene; V was cut back by 4 bases and J by 1 base. The CDR3 has 16 residues. Germline CDR1 and CDR2: SGHNT and YENEEA.

The chain couples TRBV7-3 to TRBJ1-1; TRBD1 aligns across 8 bases. With V trimmed by 4 bases and J by 5 bases, 3 bases remained unmatched. The CDR3 contains 13 residues. Germline CDR1 reads SGHTA; CDR2 reads FQGTGA. The CDR3 reads CASSSGTGTEAFF. The CDR3 DNA reads as TGTGCCAGCAGCTCCGGGACAGGAACTGAAGCTTTCTTT.

This clone showed up just a few times. V gene TRBV19 combines with J gene TRBJ2-7; D is ambiguous. Trimming shortened V by 0 bases and J by 2 bases, and 17 bases separated the two germline ends. The CDR3 sequence is 17 residues long. Germline lookup yields CDR1 LNHDA and CDR2 SQIVND (reference sequence). The CDR3 DNA follows: TGTGCCAGTAGTATAGAGTCGGAACAGAGCAAACCCTACGAGCAGTACGTC. Its protein product is CASSIESEQSKPYEQYV.

The chain carries TRBV24-1 and TRBJ2-2; the D is unclear. The CDR3 spans 13 residues. Between the trimmed V and J ends, which lost 7 bases and 0 bases, there was a span of 5 bases. Per the germline V gene, CDR1 is KGHDR and CDR2 is SFDVKD. The CDR3 DNA reads TGTGCCACCAGAGACACGAACACCGGGGAGCTGTTTTTT. Amino acids: CATRDTNTGELFF.